This TCR beta chain was identified in a study of blood T cell repertoires in COVID-19. Original methodology: Amplification of reference gene primers was used by the study to estimate nucleated cell counts. Measured with immunoSEQ multiplex PCR; TCRdb has only the in-frame clones, and not every one. The DNA gave D and trimming, while V, J and clone size come from that table. The sample holds 200,000 to 250,000 clones, about 80% seen once. This CDR3 is 14 amino acids long. V shed 1 base and J 6 bases; nucleotides not matched to a gene: 4. CDR1 and CDR2 (germline): SGHDN, FVKESK. This chain uses TRBV14 with TRBJ1-2; 8 bases are a match to TRBD1. Sequencing input: peripheral blood. The receptor comes from a woman aged 25-40 years who had recovered from COVID-19. In nucleotides, the CDR3 is TGTGCCAGCAGCCAAGTGGGGACAGGAGATGGCTACACCTTC. Its translation: CASSQVGTGDGYTF.